The 28 T cell receptor beta chains below were found in one sample sequenced in a study of Graves' ophthalmopathy and Graves' hyperthyroidism. The study amplified TCR beta CDR3 regions using RNA transcripts. HTBI-primed first-round RT-PCR preceded second-round multiplex PCR. MiXCR, run by TCRdb on the multiplex PCR reads, gives a single entry per CDR3 protein. This repertoire shows some 250,000 distinct CDR3 sequences, about 46% found once; its top ten account for over 40%. The sample comprised peripheral blood. These receptors were taken from an adult man with Graves' ophthalmopathy.

With regard to this clonotype: A far larger clone lies a single base away; this is likely a read error. The chain couples TRBV7-2 to TRBJ1-1; D remains ambiguous. This CDR3 contains 12 residues. Germline-derived CDR1 and CDR2 are SGHTA and FQGNSA. The CDR3 region has the DNA TGTGCCAGCAACTTAGGGAACACTGAAGCTTTCTTT. Its protein is CASNLGNTEAFF. Supplemented by reference TRBV7-2 and TRBJ1-1, the full variable domain reads GAGVSQSPSNKVTEKGKDVELRCDPISGHTALYWYRQSLGQGLEFLIYFQGNSAPDKSGLPSDRFSAERTGGSVSTLTIQRTQQEDSAVYLCASNLGNTEAFFGQGTRLTVV.

V and J are TRBV20-1 and TRBJ2-5; tentative D call: TRBD2 (6 bases). V was pared by 0 bases and J by 4 bases, with 18 bases between. Germline assignment: CDR1 DFQATT and CDR2 SNEGSKA (reference sequence). The CDR3 covers 16 residues. CDR3 sequence (DNA): TGCAGTGCTAGAGATTCGGAAGGGCACGGGGGAGAGACCCAGTACTTC. The encoded protein is CSARDSEGHGGETQYF.

The genes are TRBV7-6 and TRBJ1-1, with D possibly matching TRBD1 (5 bases). Germline CDR1 reads SGHVS; CDR2 reads FNYEAQ. V was pared by 6 bases and J by 8 bases, with 19 bases between. The CDR3 covers 14 residues. CDR3 in DNA: TGTGCCAGCAGTACAGGTTCGGACGGAGGGGAAGCTTTCTTT. This sequence encodes CASSTGSDGGEAFF. The full variable domain, rest sourced from reference TRBV7-6 and TRBJ1-1, is GAGVSQSPRYKVTKRGQDVALRCDPISGHVSLYWYRQALGQGPEFLTYFNYEAQQDKSGLPNDRFSAERPEGSISTLTIQRTEQRDSAMYRCASSTGSDGGEAFFGQGTRLTVV.

This clonotype was counted many times. The chain uses TRBV29-1 and TRBJ1-2; D possibly corresponds to TRBD1 (6 bases). Trimming pared 6 bases from V and 4 bases from J, leaving 15 bases between. The CDR3 contains 13 residues. The V gene's germline CDR1 is SQVTM and CDR2 ANQGSEA. The CDR3 nucleotides are TGCAGCGTCGAACCCCCGGACAGCTATGGCTACACCTTC. Its translation: CSVEPPDSYGYTF.

The V and J genes are TRBV5-6 and TRBJ1-2, with 9 bases fitting TRBD1. The germline V gene has CDR1 SGHDT and CDR2 YYEEEE. This CDR3 comprises 12 residues. The J segment lost 7 bases and the V segment lost 5 bases, leaving 3 bases of the junction unmatched. CDR3 sequence (DNA): TGTGCCAGCAGGCCGACAGGGGGTGGCTACACCTTC. As protein: CASRPTGGGYTF. The whole variable domain, remainder taken from reference TRBV5-6 and TRBJ1-2, is DAGVTQSPTHLIKTRGQQVTLRCSPKSGHDTVSWYQQALGQGPQFIFQYYEEEERQRGNFPDRFSGHQFPNYSSELNVNALLLGDSALYLCASRPTGGGYTFGSGTRLTVV.

The rearrangement joins TRBV20-1 to TRBJ2-5, with D unresolved. The CDR3 is 10 residues long. Germline lookup yields CDR1 DFQATT and CDR2 SNEGSKA (reference sequence). V was pared by 5 bases and J by 4 bases, with 5 bases between. CDR3 protein: CSAQLETQYF. The CDR3, as DNA: TGCAGTGCTCAGCTAGAGACCCAGTACTTC.

The chain employs TRBV14 and TRBJ1-1, with 7 bases matching TRBD1. Per the germline V gene, CDR1 is SGHDN and CDR2 is FVKESK. Germline trimming cut 3 bases from V and 1 base from J; bases unmatched to any gene: 2. This CDR3 has 14 residues. CDR3 nucleotides: TGTGCCAGCAGCCAGGGACAGACGAACACTGAAGCTTTCTTT. Translated, it gives CASSQGQTNTEAFF.

This chain connects TRBV6-9 to TRBJ1-1, with TRBD1 matching over 7 bases. V lost 4 bases, J lost 8 bases, and 13 bases stayed unmatched. Germline CDR1 MNHGY, CDR2 SVAAGI. This CDR3 contains 15 residues. As DNA, the CDR3 is TGTGCCAGCAGTTTATCCAGCACAGGGGCCAAGGAAGCTTTCTTT. It yields the protein CASSLSSTGAKEAFF.

V usage is TRBV14 and J usage is TRBJ2-2; D may be TRBD1 (5 bases). Germline V gene data show CDR1 as SGHDN and CDR2 as FVKESK. Trimming took 4 bases from V and 1 from J, leaving 10 bases between them. The CDR3 runs to 15 residues. The CDR3 reads CASSPRRGNTGELFF. CDR3 bases: TGTGCCAGCAGCCCCCGTAGGGGGAACACCGGGGAGCTGTTTTTT.

The sample holds a few counts of this clonotype. The chain recombines TRBV9 with TRBJ2-6; TRBD1 matches 7 bases. V trimming: 6 bases; J trimming: 4 bases; junction bases outside the gene matches: 4. The CDR3 is 14 amino acids. In germline, CDR1 is SGDLS, CDR2 YYNGEE. The CDR3 DNA reads TGTGCCAGCACCGACAGGGCAGGGGCCAACGTCCTGACTTTC. It translates to CASTDRAGANVLTF.

The gene calls are TRBV5-6 and TRBJ2-2; perhaps TRBD1 as D (5 bases). Germline V gene sequence: CDR1 SGHDT, CDR2 YYEEEE. Deletions cut 6 bases from V and 3 bases from J, with 18 bases between. The CDR3 contains 16 residues. The CDR3 region has the DNA TGTGCCAGCAACCTTGGGGCCAGGGTGGACACCGGGGAGCTGTTTTTT. Translated, it gives CASNLGARVDTGELFF. The whole variable domain, remainder taken from reference TRBV5-6 and TRBJ2-2, is DAGVTQSPTHLIKTRGQQVTLRCSPKSGHDTVSWYQQALGQGPQFIFQYYEEEERQRGNFPDRFSGHQFPNYSSELNVNALLLGDSALYLCASNLGARVDTGELFFGEGSRLTVL.

This chain joins TRBV24-1 and TRBJ1-1; possible D gene TRBD1, 5 bases. CDR1 and CDR2 from the germline V gene are KGHDR and SFDVKD. The CDR3 is made up of 12 amino acids. The ends were cut back, 1 base at V and 9 bases at J, with 8 bases in the middle. The DNA of the CDR3 is TGTGCCACCAGTGATTTCTGGGGGAAAGCTTTCTTT. The encoded protein is CATSDFWGKAFF.

The chain couples TRBV19 to TRBJ1-1; possible D gene TRBD1, 6 bases. Germline values: CDR1 LNHDA, CDR2 SQIVND (reference sequence). The CDR3 length is 14 residues. Trimming cost V 4 bases and J 1 base, with 10 bases left between them. The CDR3: CASSNYRENTEAFF. The CDR3 nucleotides are TGTGCCAGTAGTAATTACAGGGAGAACACTGAAGCTTTCTTT.

There are many counts of this clonotype. In DNA form, the CDR3 reads TGTGCCACTGGTTGGGACGAGCAGTACTTC. Translation gives CATGWDEQYF. The chain is built from TRBV7-8 and TRBJ2-7; no clear D. V dropped 10 bases and J dropped 5 bases, with 9 bases sitting between them. Germline V gene lookup returns CDR1 SGHVS and CDR2 FQNEAQ. The CDR3 runs to 10 residues.

This clonotype was detected a few times. The chain combines TRBV12-3 or TRBV12-4 with TRBJ1-5; D remains ambiguous. The V end was cut by 5 bases, the J end by 6 bases, with 20 bases between. The CDR3 extends over 16 amino acids. The CDR3 region has the DNA TGTGCCAGCAGTCCCCCATACGGACGGTTCGGTCAGCCCCAGCATTTT. Translating gives CASSPPYGRFGQPQHF.

The J gene is TRBJ2-7, the V gene TRBV6-5; D perhaps matches TRBD1 (5 bases). Germline V gene data show CDR1 as MNHEY and CDR2 as SVGAGI. The CDR3 is made up of 14 amino acids. V lost 4 bases, J lost 3 bases, and 13 bases lay in between. The CDR3 loop reads CASSFGHKGYEQYF. CDR3 in DNA: TGTGCCAGCAGTTTTGGACACAAAGGCTACGAGCAGTACTTC.

This clonotype was counted a few times. This chain joins TRBV28 and TRBJ2-7, with D maybe TRBD2 (7 bases). Trimming removed 6 bases from V and 5 bases from J, with 17 bases in between. Germline CDR1 reads MDHEN; CDR2 reads SYDVKM. CDR3 length: 14 residues. CDR3 region: CASRPTGRGDEQYF. The CDR3 DNA follows: TGTGCCAGCAGGCCTACGGGGAGGGGGGACGAGCAGTACTTC.

This clonotype was counted once. A read error may produce the germline difference seen at one junction end. The rearrangement links TRBV5-1 to TRBJ2-6; 8 positions agree with TRBD1. Germline-derived CDR1 and CDR2 are SGHRS and YFSETQ. The CDR3 has 17 amino acids. The CDR3 is CASSPGQASSGANVLTF. The CDR3 DNA sequence: TGTGCCAGCAGTCCGGGACAGGCGAGCTCTGGGGCCAACGTCCTGACTTTC.

The chain combines TRBV2 with TRBJ1-1; D perhaps matches TRBD1 (6 bases). This CDR3 is built from 15 residues. Trimming took off 3 bases at V and 1 base at J, with 12 bases between the two ends. Germline lookup yields CDR1 SNHLY and CDR2 FYNNEI. The CDR3 bases are TGTGCCAGCAGTGAGGTAGGGGGGGCGAACACTGAAGCTTTCTTT. Protein product: CASSEVGGANTEAFF.

V gene TRBV19 combines with J gene TRBJ1-1; TRBD1 matches at 7 bases. The germline V gene has CDR1 LNHDA and CDR2 SQIVND (reference sequence). The length of the CDR3 is 15 residues. The J segment lost 3 bases and the V segment lost 4 bases, leaving 8 bases of the junction unmatched. The CDR3 nucleotides are TGTGCCAGTAGTACCGGGGACAGCCAAGACACTGAAGCTTTCTTT. Protein sequence: CASSTGDSQDTEAFF.

This clonotype has only a few counts. The chain couples TRBV19 to TRBJ1-5; tentatively, D is TRBD1 (6 bases). V lost 4 bases and J 5 bases, leaving 12 bases between the germline ends. This CDR3 has 14 amino acids. The germline V gene encodes CDR1 LNHDA and CDR2 SQIVND (reference sequence). The CDR3 bases are TGTGCCAGTAGTAGTACAGGGTCTGATCAGCCCCAGCATTTT. It specifies CASSSTGSDQPQHF.

This chain connects TRBV20-1 to TRBJ2-5, with D possibly being TRBD2 (5 bases). CDR1 is DFQATT and CDR2 is SNEGSKA in the germline V gene (reference sequence). V was cut by 5 bases and J by 1 base, with 29 bases left in between. CDR3 size: 19 residues. The CDR3 here is CSAWITGNLGYWGQETQYF. CDR3 nucleotide sequence: TGCAGTGCTTGGATAACCGGGAACTTGGGATATTGGGGCCAAGAGACCCAGTACTTC.

V is TRBV7-9 and J is TRBJ1-2; no definite D call. Trimming shortened V by 1 base and J by 2 bases, and 11 bases separated the two germline ends. The CDR3 totals 15 residues. CDR1 SEHNR and CDR2 FQNEAQ come from the germline V gene (reference sequence). The CDR3 protein is CASSLEVRRNYGYTF. DNA of the CDR3: TGTGCCAGCAGCTTAGAGGTCCGACGGAACTATGGCTACACCTTC.

The rearrangement joins TRBV12-3 or TRBV12-4 to TRBJ1-1; D gene uncertain. V was pared by 6 bases and J by 8 bases, with 13 bases between. CDR3 length equals 12 residues. This chain's CDR3 is CASSLGGREAFF. In DNA, the CDR3 is TGTGCCAGCAGCCTAGGTGGGCGAGAAGCTTTCTTT.

V usage is TRBV7-3 and J usage is TRBJ2-7; 8 positions agree with TRBD2. Germline V gene sequence: CDR1 SGHTA, CDR2 FQGTGA. V lost 5 bases to trimming and J lost 2 bases; unmatched junction nucleotides: 8. The CDR3 is made up of 15 amino acids. CDR3 region: CASSPFSGGTYEQYF. In DNA, the CDR3 is TGTGCCAGCAGCCCTTTCTCGGGAGGGACCTACGAGCAGTACTTC.

This clonotype was recorded only once. The DNA is omitted, as the CDR3 cannot be located on it reliably, and the CDR3 follows TCRdb's listing. V usage is TRBV15 and J usage is TRBJ1-1; the table gives TRBD1 as D, unverified against the DNA. The CDR3 length equals 21 residues, ends included. From germline, CDR1 is LNHNV and CDR2 YYDKDF (reference sequence). This chain's CDR3 is CATSSIYLCSVDETGDTEAFF.

The V gene is TRBV7-9, the J gene TRBJ2-5, with D possibly being TRBD2 (5 bases). TRBJ2-7 matches the DNA end more closely, so the J call is doubtful. The CDR3 is made up of 16 amino acids. Germline lookup yields CDR1 SEHNR and CDR2 FQNEAQ (reference sequence). This chain's CDR3 is CASSPEVTRIPYEQYF. In nucleotides, the CDR3 is TGTGCCAGCAGCCCCGAGGTCACTAGAATTCCCTACGAGCAGTACTTC.

In this sample, this clonotype turned up many times. The chain combines TRBV15 with TRBJ2-7; perhaps TRBD2 as D (5 bases). The CDR3 extends over 15 amino acids. CDR1 LNHNV and CDR2 YYDKDF come from the germline V gene (reference sequence). The V gene lost 4 bases and the J gene lost 3 bases, with 16 bases spanning the gap. The CDR3 here is CATSKVRGSSYEQYF. Here the CDR3 DNA reads TGTGCCACCAGCAAAGTCCGGGGTAGCAGCTACGAGCAGTACTTC.